What follows are 13 T cell receptor beta chains derived from one specimen sequenced in a study of T cells in Graves' hyperthyroidism and ophthalmopathy. Using RNA transcripts as the source, TCR beta CDR3 regions were amplified. TCR CDR3 underwent first-round RT-PCR with the HTBI primer set. One entry per CDR3 protein, called by TCRdb with MiXCR from the multiplex PCR reads. Seen here are 37,000 or so distinct CDR3 sequences, 40% to 60% observed once, and the top ten hold roughly a sixth. Sequencing was carried out using blood. Receptors were obtained from a man aged 40-49 years with Graves' ophthalmopathy.

This sequence joins TRBV7-2 and TRBJ2-7; a possible D gene is TRBD2 (5 bases). CDR1 is SGHTA and CDR2 is FQGNSA in the germline V gene. This CDR3 contains 15 residues. Trimming took off 5 bases at V and 5 bases at J, with 19 bases between the two ends. CDR3 sequence (DNA): TGTGCCAGCAGCCGGGGAGTTGAGTCGGGCCACGAGCAGTACTTC. Translated: CASSRGVESGHEQYF.

This rearrangement joins TRBV2 to TRBJ2-5; 7 bases line up with TRBD2. V gave up 1 base and J gave up 5 bases; unmatched junction bases: 13. The CDR3 spans 17 residues. Per germline, CDR1 SNHLY and CDR2 FYNNEI. This CDR3 reads CASSEGLIGGISETQYF. CDR3 sequence (DNA): TGTGCCAGCAGTGAAGGTTTGATCGGGGGGATCTCGGAGACCCAGTACTTC.

This sequence joins TRBV10-3 and TRBJ2-1, with TRBD2 matching over 7 bases. The V gene end was trimmed by 0 bases and the J gene end by 7 bases; junction bases not matched to a gene: 9. Germline lookup yields CDR1 ENHRY and CDR2 SYGVKD. This CDR3 is built from 16 residues. CDR3 sequence: CAISESSGTLGNEQFF. The CDR3 DNA reads TGTGCCATCAGTGAGTCGAGCGGGACCCTGGGAAATGAGCAGTTCTTC.

This clonotype was detected a few times. The genes are TRBV10-3 and TRBJ1-2, with 7 bases aligning to TRBD1. Germline V gives CDR1 ENHRY, CDR2 SYGVKD. The J segment lost 1 base and the V segment lost 0 bases, leaving 5 bases of the junction unmatched. This CDR3 region has 16 residues. As DNA, the CDR3 is TGTGCCATCAGTGAGTCTTGGGACAGAGGTAACTATGGCTACACCTTC. Its translation: CAISESWDRGNYGYTF.

This clonotype rates as medium-sized. The chain couples TRBV29-1 to TRBJ2-2, with 8 bases that match TRBD2. CDR3 length: 15 residues. Germline loops: CDR1 SQVTM, CDR2 ANQGSEA. V trimming: 4 bases; J trimming: 0 bases; junction bases outside the gene matches: 4. The CDR3 here is CSVVAGLANTGELFF. Here the CDR3 DNA reads TGCAGCGTTGTAGCGGGACTAGCGAACACCGGGGAGCTGTTTTTT.

By frequency in the sample, this clonotype is medium-sized. V is TRBV7-2 and J is TRBJ2-7, with TRBD2 matching over 12 bases. The germline V gene encodes CDR1 SGHTA and CDR2 FQGNSA. CDR3 length: 15 amino acids. Germline trimming cut 3 bases from V and 2 bases from J; bases unmatched to any gene: 2. CDR3 coding DNA: TGTGCCAGCAGCTTCCCTAGCGGGGGGGCCTACGAGCAGTACTTC. Its translation: CASSFPSGGAYEQYF.

Relative to its sample, this clonotype is medium-sized. The chain employs TRBV7-9 and TRBJ2-7; 10 bases align to TRBD2. CDR1 is SEHNR and CDR2 is FQNEAQ in the germline V gene (reference sequence). The J segment lost 6 bases and the V segment lost 7 bases, leaving 6 bases of the junction unmatched. The CDR3 contains 13 residues. This CDR3 is CASTGTSAFEQYF. CDR3 nucleotide sequence: TGTGCCAGCACCGGGACTAGCGCGTTCGAGCAGTACTTC.

The J gene is TRBJ2-1, the V gene TRBV14, with TRBD1 as a possible D gene (6 bases). This CDR3 has 14 amino acids. Germline V lookup: CDR1 SGHDN, CDR2 FVKESK. V lost 1 base and J 8 bases, leaving 12 bases between the germline ends. The CDR3 nucleotides read TGTGCCAGCAGCCAAGTCGGACAGCTCTATGAGCAGTTCTTC. Residues: CASSQVGQLYEQFF.

This chain uses TRBV5-1 with TRBJ2-1; either TRBD1 or TRBD2 may supply D (6 bases each). Between the trimmed V and J ends, which lost 4 bases and 10 bases, there was a span of 24 bases. This CDR3 has 16 amino acids. Per the germline V gene, CDR1 is SGHRS and CDR2 is YFSETQ. For the CDR3, the DNA is TGCGCCAGCAGCCGCCTCACAGGGAGGAACACCGGGGAGCAGTTCTTC. This encodes CASSRLTGRNTGEQFF.

The V call is TRBV30, the J call TRBJ1-1; TRBD1 matches at 10 bases. The CDR3 spans 15 residues. Germline V gives CDR1 GTSNPN, CDR2 SVGIG (reference sequence). The CDR3 DNA sequence: TGTGCGTCCGAGTTTGGACAGGGGGGACTCGCTGAAGCTTTCTTT. It yields the protein CASEFGQGGLAEAFF.

This chain joins TRBV6-1 and TRBJ1-1, with TRBD1 identical over 7 bases. CDR1 is MNHNS and CDR2 is SASEGT in the germline V gene. The CDR3 is 15 residues long. Trimming at V came to 5 bases and at J to 10 bases, leaving 16 bases not matched to a gene. DNA of the CDR3: TGTGCCAGCAGTAAGGGCGCAGGGACAGACTCCAGAGCTTTCTTT. It translates to CASSKGAGTDSRAFF.

This clonotype has only one observation. Its ends do not fully match the called genes, so a read error is possible. This rearrangement joins TRBV5-8 to TRBJ1-1; tentatively, D is TRBD1 (5 bases). CDR1 is SGHTS and CDR2 is YDEGEE in the germline V gene. The CDR3 spans 13 residues. The CDR3 DNA sequence: TGTGTCAGCAGCTTTTCGGGGCGGCCTGGGGCTTCCTTT. This encodes CVSSFSGRPGASF.

Note on this clonotype: A read error may produce the germline difference seen at one junction end. This chain uses TRBV11-1 with TRBJ2-1; a weak D match, TRBD2 (6 bases). The CDR3 is 13 residues long. CDR1 SGHAT and CDR2 FQDESV come from the germline V gene (reference sequence). CDR3: CASSLGRYNGQFF. In DNA form, the CDR3 reads TGTGCCAGTAGCTTGGGGAGGTACAATGGGCAGTTCTTC. Using reference TRBV11-1 and TRBJ2-1 for the parts outside the CDR3, the full variable domain is EAEVAQSPRYKITEKSQAVAFWCDPISGHATLYWYRQILGQGPELLVQFQDESVVDDSQLPKDRFSAERLKGVDSTLKIQPAELGDSAMYLCASSLGRYNGQFFGPGTRLTVL.